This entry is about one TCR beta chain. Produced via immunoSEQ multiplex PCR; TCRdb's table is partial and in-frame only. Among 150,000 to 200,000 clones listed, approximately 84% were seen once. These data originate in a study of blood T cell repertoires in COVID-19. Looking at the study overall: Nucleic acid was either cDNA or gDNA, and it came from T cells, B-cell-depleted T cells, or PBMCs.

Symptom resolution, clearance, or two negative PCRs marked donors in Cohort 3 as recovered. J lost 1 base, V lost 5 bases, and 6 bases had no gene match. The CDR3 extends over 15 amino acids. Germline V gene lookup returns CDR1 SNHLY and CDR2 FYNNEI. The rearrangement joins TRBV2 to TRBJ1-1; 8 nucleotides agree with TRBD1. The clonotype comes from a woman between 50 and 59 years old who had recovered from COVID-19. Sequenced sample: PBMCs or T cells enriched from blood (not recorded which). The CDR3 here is CASSQGDRTNTEAFF. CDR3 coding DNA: TGTGCCAGCAGTCAGGGGGACAGGACGAACACTGAAGCTTTCTTT. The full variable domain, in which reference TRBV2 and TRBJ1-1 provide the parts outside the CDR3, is EPEVTQTPSHQVTQMGQEVILRCVPISNHLYFYWYRQILGQKVEFLVSFYNNEISEKSEIFDDQFSVERPDGSNFTLKIRSTKLEDSAMYFCASSQGDRTNTEAFFGQGTRLTVV.